The count of the clone carrying this TCR beta chain is one. The data originate from a study of blood T cell repertoires in COVID-19. The wider study: Both acute and convalescent COVID-19 samples were obtained from the United States, Italy and Spain. Sample material is recorded as cDNA or gDNA derived from T cells, B-cell-depleted T cells, or PBMCs.

Under the authors' procedure: Reference gene primer amplification yielded estimated nucleated cell counts. Measured with immunoSEQ multiplex PCR; TCRdb has only the in-frame clones, and not every one. The V and J calls and the clone size are those of that table, but D and trimming were determined from the DNA. The sample yields 90,000 to 120,000 clones, 90% to 95% seen once. The V gene's germline CDR1 is MGHRA and CDR2 YSYEKL. This CDR3 is 19 amino acids long. V shed 2 bases, J shed 1 base, and the junction held 12 bases outside the gene matches. The chain couples TRBV4-1 to TRBJ2-7; TRBD2 matches 12 bases. Source material: peripheral blood. The source is a human donor in a cohort sampled during active COVID-19. DNA for the CDR3: TGCGCCAGCAGCCAACCCCTTCGGACTAGCGGGAACCCATCCTACGAGCAGTACTTC. Amino acid sequence: CASSQPLRTSGNPSYEQYF.